Detailed here is one TCR beta chain. As yet, its antigen is unknown. This sample stems from a study of Tregs in tolerant kidney transplant recipients. This CDR3 is 12 amino acids long. Trimming stripped 1 base from V and 3 bases from J, with 2 bases between. The germline V gene has CDR1 SGHVS and CDR2 FNYEAQ. Sequencing used immunoSEQ multiplex PCR; TCRdb keeps in-frame clones, though not all of them. The table records about 31,000 clones, over 65% of them present only once. The chain has TRBV7-6 and TRBJ2-3, with D hard to call. Sequencing was done on a sample of Tregs from blood cultured with allogeneic cells. The sequence came from a human donor in good health. The CDR3 loop is CASSLETDTQYF. CDR3 bases: TGTGCCAGCAGCTTAGAAACAGATACGCAGTATTTT.